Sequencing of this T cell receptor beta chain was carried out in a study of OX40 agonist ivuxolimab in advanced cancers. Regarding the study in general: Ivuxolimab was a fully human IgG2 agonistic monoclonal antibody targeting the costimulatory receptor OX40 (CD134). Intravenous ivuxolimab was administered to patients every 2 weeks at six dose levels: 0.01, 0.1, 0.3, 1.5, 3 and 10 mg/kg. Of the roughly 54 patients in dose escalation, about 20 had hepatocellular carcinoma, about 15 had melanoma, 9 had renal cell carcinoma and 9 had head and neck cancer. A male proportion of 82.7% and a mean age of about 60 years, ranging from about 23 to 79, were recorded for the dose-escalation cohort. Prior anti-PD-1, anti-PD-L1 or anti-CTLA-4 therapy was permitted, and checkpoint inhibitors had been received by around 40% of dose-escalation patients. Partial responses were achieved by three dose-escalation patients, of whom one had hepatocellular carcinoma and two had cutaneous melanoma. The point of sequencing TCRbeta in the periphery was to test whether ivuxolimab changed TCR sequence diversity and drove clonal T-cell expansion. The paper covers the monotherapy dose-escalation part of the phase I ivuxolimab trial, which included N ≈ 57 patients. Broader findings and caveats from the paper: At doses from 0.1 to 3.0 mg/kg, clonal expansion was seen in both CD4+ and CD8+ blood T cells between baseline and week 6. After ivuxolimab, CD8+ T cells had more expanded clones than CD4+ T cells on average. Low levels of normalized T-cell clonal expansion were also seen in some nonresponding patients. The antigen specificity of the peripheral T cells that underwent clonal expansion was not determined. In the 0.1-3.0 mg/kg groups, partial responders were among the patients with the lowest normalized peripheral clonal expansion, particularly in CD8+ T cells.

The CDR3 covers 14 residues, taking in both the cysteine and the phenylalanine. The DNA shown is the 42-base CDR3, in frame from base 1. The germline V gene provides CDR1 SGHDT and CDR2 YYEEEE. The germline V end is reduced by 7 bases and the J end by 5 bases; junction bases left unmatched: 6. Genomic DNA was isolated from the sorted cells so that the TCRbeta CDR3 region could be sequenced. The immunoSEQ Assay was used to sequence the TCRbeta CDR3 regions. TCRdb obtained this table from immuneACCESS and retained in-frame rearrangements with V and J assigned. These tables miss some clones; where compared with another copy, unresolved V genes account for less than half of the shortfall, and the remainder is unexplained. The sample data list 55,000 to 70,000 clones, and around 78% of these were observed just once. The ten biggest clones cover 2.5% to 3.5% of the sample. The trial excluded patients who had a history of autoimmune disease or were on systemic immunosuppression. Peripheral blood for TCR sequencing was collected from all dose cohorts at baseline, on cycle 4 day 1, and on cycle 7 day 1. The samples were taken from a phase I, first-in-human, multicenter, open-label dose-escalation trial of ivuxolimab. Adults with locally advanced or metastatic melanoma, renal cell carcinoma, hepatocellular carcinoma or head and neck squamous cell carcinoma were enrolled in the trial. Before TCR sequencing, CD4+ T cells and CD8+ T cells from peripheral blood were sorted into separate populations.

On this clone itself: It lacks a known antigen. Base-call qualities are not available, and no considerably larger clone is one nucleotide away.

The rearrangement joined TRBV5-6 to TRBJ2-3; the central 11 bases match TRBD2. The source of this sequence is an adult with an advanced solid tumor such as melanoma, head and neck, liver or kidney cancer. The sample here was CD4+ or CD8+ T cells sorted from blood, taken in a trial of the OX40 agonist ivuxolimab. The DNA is TGTGCCAGCTTAGCGGGGGGGACGGGAGATACGCAGTATTTT. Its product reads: CASLAGGTGDTQYF.